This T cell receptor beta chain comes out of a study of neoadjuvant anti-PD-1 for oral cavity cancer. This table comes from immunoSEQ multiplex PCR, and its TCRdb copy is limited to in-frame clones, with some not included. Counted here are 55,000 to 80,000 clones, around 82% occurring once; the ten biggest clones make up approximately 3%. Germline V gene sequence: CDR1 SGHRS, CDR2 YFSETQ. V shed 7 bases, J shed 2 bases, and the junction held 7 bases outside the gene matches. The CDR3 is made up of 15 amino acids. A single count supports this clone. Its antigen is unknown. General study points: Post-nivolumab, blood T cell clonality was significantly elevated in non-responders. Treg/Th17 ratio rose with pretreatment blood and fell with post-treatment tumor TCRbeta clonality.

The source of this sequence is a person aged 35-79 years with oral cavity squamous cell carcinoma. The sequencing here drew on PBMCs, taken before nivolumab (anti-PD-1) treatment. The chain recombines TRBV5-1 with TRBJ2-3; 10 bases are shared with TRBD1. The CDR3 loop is CASCPDRGATDTQYF. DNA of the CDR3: TGCGCCAGCTGTCCGGACAGGGGGGCCACAGATACGCAGTATTTT.